This TCR beta chain was found in a study of post-analysis software for immune sequencing data. Findings and limits, study-wide: F measure grouped same-batch samples tightly together. Significantly decreased normalized Chao1 diversity was recorded for multiple sclerosis patients relative to controls.

A few counts support this clonotype. Its antigen is as yet unknown. Researchers reported that TCR beta cDNA libraries carried unique molecular identifiers. Each batch of about 0.95 to 10 million T cells produced roughly 0.5 million cDNA molecules. TCRdb passed the PCR reads through MiXCR, listing each CDR3 protein once. The repertoire consists of 750,000 to 900,000 distinct CDR3 sequences, with more than 45% occurring once and the leading ten covering roughly 5%. This TCR was sampled from a girl between 10 and 17 years old with multiple sclerosis. What was sequenced was blood.

This chain's CDR3 is CSVGQADTQYF. In DNA, the CDR3 is TGCAGCGTTGGACAGGCAGATACGCAGTATTTT. This chain connects TRBV29-1 to TRBJ2-3, with D possibly being TRBD1 (6 bases). The germline V gene has CDR1 SQVTM and CDR2 ANQGSEA. This CDR3 comprises 11 residues. With 4 bases removed from V and 4 bases from J, the gap between germline ends came to 6 bases.